Included here is one TCR beta chain sequence, with context. Here immunoSEQ multiplex PCR was the method, and the copy in TCRdb shows in-frame clones only, minus some. The repertoire holds about 140,000 clones, approximately 82% seen once, with approximately 11% in the top ten. The record originates from a study of blood T cell repertoires in COVID-19. V lost 6 bases to trimming and J lost 2 bases, with 10 bases between them. The germline V gene encodes CDR1 LGHDT and CDR2 YNNKEL (reference sequence). This CDR3 has 13 amino acids. This clonotype originated in a man aged 60-69 years who had recovered from COVID-19. This chain uses TRBV3-1 (or the pseudogene TRBV3-2) with TRBJ2-5, with no clear D. Sequenced: peripheral blood. CDR3 protein: CASSHRSQETQYF. CDR3 in DNA: TGTGCCAGCAGTCATCGGTCACAAGAGACCCAGTACTTC.